The 15 T cell receptor beta chains in this list originate from one sample, sequenced in a study of blood T cell repertoires in COVID-19. The method was immunoSEQ multiplex PCR; TCRdb's version includes in-frame clones alone and lacks a portion of them. The sample records roughly 250,000 clones, 81% being singletons. Sequenced: peripheral blood. All receptors come from a woman in her sixties with active or convalescent COVID-19.

This chain uses TRBV5-4 with TRBJ2-2; tentatively, D is TRBD2 (6 bases). Germline V gene lookup returns CDR1 SGHNT and CDR2 YYREEE (reference sequence). The germline V and J ends were trimmed by 4 bases and 4 bases, with 20 bases remaining between them. This CDR3 spans 17 amino acids. The CDR3 coding sequence is TGTGCCAGCAGCGCTAAAACTAGCCTTTTTGGCACCGGGGAGCTGTTTTTT. Translated: CASSAKTSLFGTGELFF. Together with reference TRBV5-4 and TRBJ2-2, the CDR3 gives the full variable domain: ETGVTQSPTHLIKTRGQQVTLRCSSQSGHNTVSWYQQALGQGPQFIFQYYREEENGRGNFPPRFSGLQFPNYSSELNVNALELDDSALYLCASSAKTSLFGTGELFFGEGSRLTVL.

The rearrangement links TRBV19 to TRBJ2-5; possibly TRBD2 for D (5 bases). CDR1 is LNHDA and CDR2 is SQIVND in the germline V gene (reference sequence). CDR3 length: 16 amino acids. Deletions cut 9 bases from V and 4 bases from J, with 24 bases between. CDR3 in amino acids: CASAVSAGTGGETQYF. CDR3 nucleotides: TGTGCCAGCGCTGTCTCGGCAGGAACCGGAGGAGAGACCCAGTACTTC.

This clone was detected only once. The chain joins TRBV14 to TRBJ1-2; 8 bases fit TRBD1. Looked up from germline, CDR1 is SGHDN and CDR2 is FVKESK. J was trimmed by 3 bases and V by 2 bases; bases with no gene match: 2. The CDR3 has 14 residues. CDR3 DNA sequence: TGTGCCAGCAGCCAACTGACAGGGGACTATGGCTACACCTTC. Translating it yields CASSQLTGDYGYTF.

The chain links TRBV5-1 to TRBJ2-2; D call uncertain. Per germline, CDR1 SGHRS and CDR2 YFSETQ. With 4 bases removed from V and 1 base from J, the gap between germline ends came to 14 bases. CDR3 length: 16 residues. The CDR3 loop is CASSDEANLNTGELFF. The CDR3 DNA reads as TGCGCCAGCAGCGACGAAGCGAACCTGAACACCGGGGAGCTGTTTTTT.

The chain is built from TRBV7-2 and TRBJ1-4; D is undetermined. The ends were cut back, 8 bases at V and 4 bases at J, with 14 bases in the middle. Germline-derived CDR1 and CDR2 are SGHTA and FQGNSA. CDR3 length: 14 amino acids. The CDR3 nucleotides are TGTGCCAGCGCCCGCGGGCCCTTTAATGAAAAACTGTTTTTT. Translated: CASARGPFNEKLFF.

The rearrangement joins TRBV7-3 to TRBJ2-1; D may be TRBD2 (5 bases). The germline V gene encodes CDR1 SGHTA and CDR2 FQGTGA. This CDR3 region has 15 residues. Trimming cost V 4 bases and J 4 bases, with 14 bases left between them. CDR3 loop: CASSSGLSGYNEQFF. The CDR3 DNA reads as TGTGCCAGCAGCTCCGGACTGTCCGGGTACAATGAGCAGTTCTTC.

The V and J genes are TRBV10-1 and TRBJ2-1; possible D gene TRBD2, 7 bases. V dropped 0 bases and J dropped 2 bases, with 17 bases sitting between them. This CDR3 has 18 amino acids. CDR1 WNHNN and CDR2 SYGVQD come from the germline V gene (reference sequence). DNA of the CDR3: TGCGCCAGCAGTGAGTCGACTCGCGGGGGCGCCCCCTACAATGAGCAGTTCTTC. Its translation: CASSESTRGGAPYNEQFF.

This chain links TRBV10-3 with TRBJ1-1; no definite D call. Germline loops: CDR1 ENHRY, CDR2 SYGVKD. The CDR3 spans 12 residues. Deletions cut 6 bases from V and 1 base from J, with 6 bases between. CDR3 sequence (DNA): TGTGCCATCAGGGCAGGGAACACTGAAGCTTTCTTT. This codes for CAIRAGNTEAFF.

The CDR3 protein is CASSIGQGTYGYTF. The CDR3 DNA reads as TGCGCCAGCAGCATCGGACAGGGGACCTATGGCTACACCTTC. V and J are TRBV5-1 and TRBJ1-2, with 9 bases that match TRBD1. CDR1 SGHRS and CDR2 YFSETQ come from the germline V gene. The CDR3 covers 14 residues. V shed 4 bases, J shed 4 bases, and the junction held 5 bases outside the gene matches.

The chain uses TRBV7-2 and TRBJ2-1; a possible D gene is TRBD2 (6 bases). The germline CDR1 and CDR2 sequences are SGHTA and FQGNSA. The CDR3 has 16 residues. The V end lost 5 bases, the J end lost 4 bases, and 18 bases lay between the germline ends. The CDR3 nucleotides read TGTGCCAGCAGCCCCCCCGGACTAACTAAGTACAATGAGCAGTTCTTC. The encoded protein is CASSPPGLTKYNEQFF.

The chain couples TRBV7-9 to TRBJ1-3, with 8 bases that match TRBD1. Per the germline V gene, CDR1 is SEHNR and CDR2 is FQNEAQ (reference sequence). The CDR3 totals 16 residues. After removal of 5 bases from V and 0 bases from J, the junction contained 6 bases not matched to a gene. The CDR3 DNA is TGTGCCAGCAGCCGGGACAGGCAGAGCTCTGGAAACACCATATATTTT. This gives the protein CASSRDRQSSGNTIYF.

V is TRBV5-4 and J is TRBJ1-4, with D maybe TRBD1 (5 bases). Looked up from germline, CDR1 is SGHNT and CDR2 is YYREEE (reference sequence). V was pared by 0 bases and J by 1 base, with 7 bases between. This CDR3 region has 15 residues. CDR3: CASSLGGGTNEKLFF. The CDR3 coding sequence is TGTGCCAGCAGCTTGGGGGGGGGAACTAATGAAAAACTGTTTTTT.

The chain has TRBV24-1 and TRBJ2-1; 14 bases map to TRBD2. J gave up 1 base and V 4 bases, and 11 bases lay outside the gene matches. Germline CDR1 is KGHDR and CDR2 is SFDVKD. The length of the CDR3 is 20 residues. The CDR3 is CATSDEPTSGGAVSYNEQFF. CDR3 sequence (DNA): TGTGCCACCAGTGACGAACCGACTAGCGGGGGGGCAGTTTCCTACAATGAGCAGTTCTTC.

This clone has only a few counts. The rearrangement uses TRBV6-5 and TRBJ1-5; D is possibly TRBD1 (6 bases). The CDR3 consists of 15 residues. The V gene lost 0 bases and the J gene lost 7 bases, with 13 bases spanning the gap. Germline CDR1 MNHEY, CDR2 SVGAGI. The CDR3 nucleotides are TGTGCCAGCAGTTACTCGGGGGGGCGCAGCCAGCCCCAGCATTTT. Its translation is CASSYSGGRSQPQHF.

The genes are TRBV7-2 and TRBJ2-1, with 10 bases aligning to TRBD2. This CDR3 spans 16 amino acids. Looked up from germline, CDR1 is SGHTA and CDR2 is FQGNSA. V was clipped by 3 bases and J by 7 bases; unmatched bases: 9. The CDR3 DNA follows: TGTGCCAGCAGCTTGGGGTGGAGCGGGGGGGCAAATGAGCAGTTCTTC. Translated, it gives CASSLGWSGGANEQFF.